Listed below are T cell receptor beta chains from one sample, sequenced in a study of control samples from healthy donors and cancer patients. Sequenced by immunoSEQ multiplex PCR; TCRdb stores in-frame clones only, minus some. The sample lists 130,000 or so clones, roughly 90% occurring once. The sequencing input was blood. These receptors were obtained from a woman aged 45-60 years in good health. Each CDR3 is given without its conserved first and last residue.

V: TRBV20-1
J: TRBJ1-1
CDR3: SAKTNTEAF

V: TRBV7-9
J: TRBJ2-3
CDR3: ASRAIDRSTEDIDTQY

V: TRBV5-1
J: TRBJ1-1
CDR3: ASSFSGKEGTEAF

V: TRBV6-5
J: TRBJ2-1
CDR3: ATPGQGRIEQF

V: TRBV7-8
J: TRBJ2-3
CDR3: ASSLGGVQTQY

V: TRBV3-1/TRBV3-2
J: TRBJ2-3
CDR3: ASSPGPGDTQY

V: TRBV18
J: TRBJ1-1
CDR3: ASSPDRVNTEAF

V: TRBV30
J: TRBJ1-2
CDR3: AWRGYYGYT

V: TRBV27
J: TRBJ1-6
CDR3: ASRTTGTNSPLH

V: TRBV10-2
J: TRBJ1-5
CDR3: ASSGDRNSNQPQH

V: TRBV6-2/TRBV6-3
J: TRBJ2-1
CDR3: ASSWGGLAATYNEQF

V: TRBV6-6
J: TRBJ2-1
CDR3: ASSYLAGIGEQF

V: TRBV30
J: TRBJ2-7
CDR3: AWNTRVLAGGSEAGYEQY

V: TRBV28
J: TRBJ2-7
CDR3: ASTGTPSYEQY

V: TRBV6-5
J: TRBJ2-1
CDR3: ASSYSGSGRSDEQF

V: TRBV2
J: TRBJ2-2
CDR3: ASGGQLNTGELF

V: TRBV2
J: TRBJ1-2
CDR3: ASRDRGQGYGYT

V: TRBV5-1
J: TRBJ1-3
CDR3: ASSLGGSSPIY

V: TRBV5-1
J: TRBJ1-1
CDR3: ASSLNENTEAF

V: TRBV19
J: TRBJ1-4
CDR3: ASSRLGQGSLTNEKLF

V: TRBV2
J: TRBJ1-4
CDR3: ASSETVIGNEKLF

V: TRBV30
J: TRBJ2-3
CDR3: AWSGGNTQY

V: TRBV29-1
J: TRBJ1-1
CDR3: SVEGGTEAF

V: TRBV19
J: TRBJ1-5
CDR3: ASSIDLDGNQPQH

V: TRBV5-4
J: TRBJ2-1
CDR3: ASSPWTGNHEQF

V: TRBV30
J: TRBJ2-7
CDR3: AWDSGGDQQY

V: TRBV19
J: TRBJ1-2
CDR3: ASSAGTEYGYT

V: TRBV25-1
J: TRBJ2-6
CDR3: ASSNRGLDGANVLT

V: TRBV14
J: TRBJ2-5
CDR3: ASSQVFTGAQY

V: TRBV6-5
J: TRBJ1-5
CDR3: ASSPNGGQPQH

V: TRBV27
J: TRBJ2-7
CDR3: ASSLLSVTGYEQY

V: TRBV27
J: TRBJ2-5
CDR3: ASSLSGLTGETQY

V: TRBV19
J: TRBJ1-2
CDR3: ASSPRAGTGDYGYT

V: TRBV10-1
J: TRBJ1-1
CDR3: ASSESGSTEAF

V: TRBV27
J: TRBJ2-7
CDR3: ASSLSFRGPYEQY

V: TRBV14
J: TRBJ2-7
CDR3: ASSQLRTRLSGGDTSYEQY

V: TRBV5-6
J: TRBJ1-3
CDR3: ASSQWTARNTIY

V: TRBV7-9
J: TRBJ1-1
CDR3: ASSVTGQNEAF

V: TRBV7-2
J: TRBJ2-3
CDR3: ASSSPSGLAGWADTQY

V: TRBV7-2
J: TRBJ1-6
CDR3: ASSPRTGSSPLH

V: TRBV30
J: TRBJ2-7
CDR3: AWSVSGGAYEQY

V: TRBV7-9
J: TRBJ1-4
CDR3: ASSPSPGTGATNEKLF

V: TRBV6-1
J: TRBJ2-3
CDR3: ASSEEMAGTSLTDTQY

V: TRBV5-1
J: TRBJ1-2
CDR3: ASSYDPNYGYT

V: TRBV29-1
J: TRBJ2-1
CDR3: SVEVFSGDPNEQF

V: TRBV10-3
J: TRBJ2-3
CDR3: ATARGDTDTQY

V: TRBV7-9
J: TRBJ1-1
CDR3: ASSARGRVTEAF

V: TRBV13
J: TRBJ2-3
CDR3: ASSLGVVHSSDTQY

V: TRBV2
J: TRBJ1-1
CDR3: ASRLMTGMNTEAF

V: TRBV27
J: TRBJ2-3
CDR3: ASSAPGGTSGLTSTDTQY

V: TRBV7-9
J: TRBJ1-5
CDR3: ASSSQGAGNQPQH

V: TRBV3-1/TRBV3-2
J: TRBJ2-3
CDR3: ASSPGTSVSDTQY

V: TRBV27
J: TRBJ2-3
CDR3: ASSSPQRGSTDTQY

V: TRBV18
J: TRBJ2-7
CDR3: ASSPLFRGSGSQDEQY